What follows is one T cell receptor (beta chain) and its context. What it binds is unknown. The source of the sample is a study of cytomegalovirus exposure and HLA in healthy donors. Study findings and constraints: Roughly even sequencing depth across donors was the assumption behind the presence/absence analyses. Researchers catalogued about 150 TCR beta chains as cytomegalovirus-associated. With later analysis, a missense DCLRE1C variant became linked to TCR beta V- and J-gene trimming. It was confirmed in vitro that a few of the CMV-associated chains were specific for CMV antigens.

PCR amplification relied on 60 Vbeta primers (plus 13 Jbeta primers). Using immunoSEQ multiplex PCR, the repertoire was profiled, and TCRdb retains in-frame clones only, with some absent. The table has about 120,000 clones, 55% to 80% seen once; the top ten hold over 2%. V shed 4 bases and J 7 bases; nucleotides not matched to a gene: 7. Germline loops: CDR1 MGHRA, CDR2 YSYEKL. The CDR3 sequence is 16 residues long. The chain uses TRBV4-1 and TRBJ2-1, with 13 bases aligning to TRBD2. The clonotype was recovered from a woman in her twenties or thirties in good health and CMV-seronegative. The source material was PBMCs. The CDR3: CASSRAGLAGVNEQFF. The CDR3 coding sequence is TGCGCCAGCAGCCGAGCCGGACTAGCGGGAGTAAATGAGCAGTTCTTC.